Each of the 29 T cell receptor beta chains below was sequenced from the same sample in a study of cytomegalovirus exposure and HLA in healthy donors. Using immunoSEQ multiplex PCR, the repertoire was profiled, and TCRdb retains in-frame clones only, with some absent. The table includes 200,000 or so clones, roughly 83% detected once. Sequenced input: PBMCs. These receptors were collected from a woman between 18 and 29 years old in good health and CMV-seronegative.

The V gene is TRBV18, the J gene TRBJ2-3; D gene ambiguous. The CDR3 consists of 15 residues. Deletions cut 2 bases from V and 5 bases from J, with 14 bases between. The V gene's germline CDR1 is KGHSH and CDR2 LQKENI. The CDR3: CASSPGLGKGDTQYF. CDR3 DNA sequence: TGTGCCAGCTCACCAGGCCTTGGGAAAGGAGATACGCAGTATTTT.

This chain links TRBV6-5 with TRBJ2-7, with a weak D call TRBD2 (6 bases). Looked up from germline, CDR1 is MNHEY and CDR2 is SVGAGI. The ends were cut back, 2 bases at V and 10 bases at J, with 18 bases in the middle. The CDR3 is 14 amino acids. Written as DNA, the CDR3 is TGTGCCAGCAGTTACGGTTCTAGCGATAACAAACAGTACTTC. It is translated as CASSYGSSDNKQYF.

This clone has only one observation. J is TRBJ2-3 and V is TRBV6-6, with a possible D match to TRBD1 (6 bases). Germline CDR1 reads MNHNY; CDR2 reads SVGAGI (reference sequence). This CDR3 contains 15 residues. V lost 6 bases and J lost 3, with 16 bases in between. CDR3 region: CASRRKGGDTDTQYF. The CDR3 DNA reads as TGTGCCAGCAGGAGGAAAGGGGGAGATACAGATACGCAGTATTTT.

The CDR3 is CASSLGLAGSRTDTQYF. CDR3 bases: TGTGCCAGCAGCTTGGGACTAGCGGGATCCCGCACAGATACGCAGTATTTT. The chain couples TRBV9 to TRBJ2-3; the match to TRBD2 covers 13 bases. V lost 4 bases to trimming and J lost 1 base; unmatched junction nucleotides: 6. The germline CDR1 and CDR2 sequences are SGDLS and YYNGEE. The CDR3 extends over 17 amino acids.

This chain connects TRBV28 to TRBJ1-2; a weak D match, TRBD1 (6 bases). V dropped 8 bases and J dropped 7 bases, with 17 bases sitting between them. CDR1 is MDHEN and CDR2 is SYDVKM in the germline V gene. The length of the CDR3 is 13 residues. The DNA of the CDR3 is TGTGCCAGCTTCGGATGGGGGCTTCCTGGCTACACCTTC. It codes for CASFGWGLPGYTF.

CDR3 amino acids: CASSSKGTIANYGYTF. The DNA of the CDR3 is TGTGCCAGCAGTTCTAAAGGGACAATAGCTAACTATGGCTACACCTTC. V and J are TRBV6-5 and TRBJ1-2, with D possibly being TRBD1 (6 bases). Germline CDR1 reads MNHEY; CDR2 reads SVGAGI. V lost 4 bases and J lost 0, with 15 bases in between. The CDR3 covers 16 residues.

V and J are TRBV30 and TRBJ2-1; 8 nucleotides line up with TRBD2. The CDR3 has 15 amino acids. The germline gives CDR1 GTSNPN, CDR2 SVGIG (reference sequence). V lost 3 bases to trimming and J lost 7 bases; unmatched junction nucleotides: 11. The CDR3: CAWSPGTRIGNEQFF. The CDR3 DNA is TGTGCCTGGAGCCCCGGGACTAGAATCGGGAATGAGCAGTTCTTC.

DNA for the CDR3: TGTGCCTGGAGTGTAAGTTCGGATGAGCAGTTCTTC. Translating it yields CAWSVSSDEQFF. The chain carries TRBV30 and TRBJ2-1; D unclear. From germline, CDR1 is GTSNPN and CDR2 SVGIG (reference sequence). The CDR3 sequence is 12 residues long. Trimming pared 0 bases from V and 8 bases from J, leaving 8 bases between.

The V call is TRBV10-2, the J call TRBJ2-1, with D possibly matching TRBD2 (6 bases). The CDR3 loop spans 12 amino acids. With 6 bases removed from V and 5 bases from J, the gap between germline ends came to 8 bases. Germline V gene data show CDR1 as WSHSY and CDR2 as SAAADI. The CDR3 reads CASREGNNEQFF. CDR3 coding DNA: TGCGCCAGCAGGGAGGGGAACAATGAGCAGTTCTTC.

The CDR3 loop is CASSLGGDNQPQHF. CDR3 bases: TGCGCCAGCAGCTTAGGAGGGGACAATCAGCCCCAGCATTTT. The rearrangement uses TRBV5-1 and TRBJ1-5; D is possibly TRBD1 (5 bases). The V gene's germline CDR1 is SGHRS and CDR2 YFSETQ. V dropped 2 bases and J dropped 3 bases, with 9 bases sitting between them. The CDR3 runs to 14 residues.

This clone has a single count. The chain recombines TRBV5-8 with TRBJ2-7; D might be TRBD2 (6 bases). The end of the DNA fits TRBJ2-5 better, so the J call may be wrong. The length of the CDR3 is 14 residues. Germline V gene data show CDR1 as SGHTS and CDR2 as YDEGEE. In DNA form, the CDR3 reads TGTGCCAGCACCGGCTGGCGGGATCAAGAGACCCAGTACTTC. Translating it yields CASTGWRDQETQYF.

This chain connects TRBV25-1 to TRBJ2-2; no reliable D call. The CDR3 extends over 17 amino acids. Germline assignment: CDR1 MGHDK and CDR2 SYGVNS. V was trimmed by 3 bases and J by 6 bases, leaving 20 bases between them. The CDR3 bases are TGTGCCAGCAGTGAGGAAGGGTTTAGGGAAGAGGCCGGGGAGCTGTTTTTT. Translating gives CASSEEGFREEAGELFF.

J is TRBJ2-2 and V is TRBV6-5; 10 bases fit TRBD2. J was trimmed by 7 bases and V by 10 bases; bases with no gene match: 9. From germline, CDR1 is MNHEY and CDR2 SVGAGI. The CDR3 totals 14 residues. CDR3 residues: CAIWSGRGGGELFF. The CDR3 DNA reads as TGTGCCATTTGGAGCGGGAGGGGAGGCGGGGAGCTGTTTTTT.

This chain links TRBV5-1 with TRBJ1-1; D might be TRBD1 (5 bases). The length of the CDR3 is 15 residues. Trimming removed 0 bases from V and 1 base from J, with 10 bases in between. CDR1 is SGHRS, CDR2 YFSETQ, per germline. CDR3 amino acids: CASSLEGTANTEAFF. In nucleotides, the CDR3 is TGCGCCAGCAGCTTGGAAGGGACGGCGAACACTGAAGCTTTCTTT. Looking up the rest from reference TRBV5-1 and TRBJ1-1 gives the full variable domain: KAGVTQTPRYLIKTRGQQVTLSCSPISGHRSVSWYQQTPGQGLQFLFEYFSETQRNKGNFPGRFSGRQFSNSRSEMNVSTLELGDSALYLCASSLEGTANTEAFFGQGTRLTVV.

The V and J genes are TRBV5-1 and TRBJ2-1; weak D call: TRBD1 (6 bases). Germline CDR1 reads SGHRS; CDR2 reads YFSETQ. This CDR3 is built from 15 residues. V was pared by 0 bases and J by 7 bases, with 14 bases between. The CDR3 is CASSLARDNWNEQFF. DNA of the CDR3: TGCGCCAGCAGCTTGGCCCGGGACAATTGGAATGAGCAGTTCTTC.

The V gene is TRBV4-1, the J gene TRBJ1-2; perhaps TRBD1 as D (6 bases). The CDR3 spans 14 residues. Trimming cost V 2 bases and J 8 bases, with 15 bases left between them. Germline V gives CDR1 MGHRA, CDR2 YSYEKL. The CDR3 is CASSQQGWDGGYTF. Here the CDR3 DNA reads TGCGCCAGCAGCCAACAGGGGTGGGATGGAGGCTACACCTTC.

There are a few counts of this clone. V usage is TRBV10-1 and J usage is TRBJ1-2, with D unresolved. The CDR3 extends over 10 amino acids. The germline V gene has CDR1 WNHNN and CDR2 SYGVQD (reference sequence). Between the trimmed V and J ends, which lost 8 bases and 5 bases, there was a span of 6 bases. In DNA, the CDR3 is TGCGCCAGCGGAACTTATGGCTACACCTTC. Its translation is CASGTYGYTF.

For the CDR3, the DNA is TGCAGCGTTGAAAAAGGGCTAGCGGGAGGGCGGGAGACCCAGTACTTC. This sequence encodes CSVEKGLAGGRETQYF. V and J are TRBV29-1 and TRBJ2-5, with TRBD2 matching over 12 bases. CDR1 and CDR2 (germline): SQVTM, ANQGSEA. This CDR3 has 16 amino acids. V gave up 2 bases and J gave up 5 bases; unmatched junction bases: 9.

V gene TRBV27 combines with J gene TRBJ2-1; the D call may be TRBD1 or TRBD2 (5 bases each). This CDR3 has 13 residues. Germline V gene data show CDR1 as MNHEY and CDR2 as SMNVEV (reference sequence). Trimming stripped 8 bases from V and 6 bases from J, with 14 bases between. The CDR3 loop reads CASSWDASNEQFF. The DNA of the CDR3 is TGTGCCAGCTCCTGGGACGCGTCCAATGAGCAGTTCTTC.

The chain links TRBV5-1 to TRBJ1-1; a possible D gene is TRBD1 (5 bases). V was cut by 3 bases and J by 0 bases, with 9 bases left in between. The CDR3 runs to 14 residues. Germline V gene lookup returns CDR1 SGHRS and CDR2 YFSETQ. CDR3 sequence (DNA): TGCGCCAGCAGCTGGGGACTTATGAACACTGAAGCTTTCTTT. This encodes CASSWGLMNTEAFF.

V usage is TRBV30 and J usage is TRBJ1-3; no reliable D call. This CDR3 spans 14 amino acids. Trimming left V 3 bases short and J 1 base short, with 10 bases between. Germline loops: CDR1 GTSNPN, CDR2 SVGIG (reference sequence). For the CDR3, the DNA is TGTGCCTGGAGAAAGTCGAATTCTGGAAACACCATATATTTT. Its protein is CAWRKSNSGNTIYF.

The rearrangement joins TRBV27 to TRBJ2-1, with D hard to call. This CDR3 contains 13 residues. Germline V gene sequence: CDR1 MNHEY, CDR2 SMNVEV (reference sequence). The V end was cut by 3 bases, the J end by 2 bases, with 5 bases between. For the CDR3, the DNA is TGTGCCAGCAGTTTCGCCGCCTACAATGAGCAGTTCTTC. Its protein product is CASSFAAYNEQFF.

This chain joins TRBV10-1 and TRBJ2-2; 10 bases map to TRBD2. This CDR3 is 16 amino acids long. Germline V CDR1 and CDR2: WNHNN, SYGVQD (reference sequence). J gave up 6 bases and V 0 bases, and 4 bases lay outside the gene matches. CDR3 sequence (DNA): TGCGCCAGCAGTGAGTCGTCTAGCGGGAGCGCCGGGGAGCTGTTTTTT. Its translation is CASSESSSGSAGELFF.

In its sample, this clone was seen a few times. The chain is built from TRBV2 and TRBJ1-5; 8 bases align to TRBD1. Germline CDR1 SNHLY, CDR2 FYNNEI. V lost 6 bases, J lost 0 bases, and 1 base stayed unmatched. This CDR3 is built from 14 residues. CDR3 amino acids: CASSGQGSNQPQHF. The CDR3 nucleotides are TGTGCCAGCAGCGGACAGGGTAGCAATCAGCCCCAGCATTTT.

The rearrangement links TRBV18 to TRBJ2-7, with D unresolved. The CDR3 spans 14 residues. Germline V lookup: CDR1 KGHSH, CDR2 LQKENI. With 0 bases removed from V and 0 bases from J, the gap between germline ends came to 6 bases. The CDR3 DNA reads TGTGCCAGCTCACCACCTAGTAACTCCTACGAGCAGTACTTC. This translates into CASSPPSNSYEQYF.

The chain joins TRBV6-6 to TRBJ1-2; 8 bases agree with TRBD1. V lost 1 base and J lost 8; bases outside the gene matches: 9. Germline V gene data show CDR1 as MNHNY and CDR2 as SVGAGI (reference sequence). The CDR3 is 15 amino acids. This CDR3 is CASSYLGTGEGGYTF. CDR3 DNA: TGTGCCAGCAGTTACTTAGGGACAGGAGAAGGAGGCTACACCTTC.

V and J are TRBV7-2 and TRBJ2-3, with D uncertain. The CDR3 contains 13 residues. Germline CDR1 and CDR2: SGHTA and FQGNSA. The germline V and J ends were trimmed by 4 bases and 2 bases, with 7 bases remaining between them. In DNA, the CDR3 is TGTGCCAGCAGCTCCCAGTCCACAGATACGCAGTATTTT. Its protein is CASSSQSTDTQYF.

For the CDR3, the DNA is TGTGCCAGTAGTATAGGAGACGGCCCCTACGAGCAGTACTTC. This encodes CASSIGDGPYEQYF. The chain joins TRBV19 to TRBJ2-7; no clear D. Trimming left V 1 base short and J 2 bases short, with 9 bases between. In germline, CDR1 is LNHDA, CDR2 SQIVND (reference sequence). The CDR3 spans 14 residues.

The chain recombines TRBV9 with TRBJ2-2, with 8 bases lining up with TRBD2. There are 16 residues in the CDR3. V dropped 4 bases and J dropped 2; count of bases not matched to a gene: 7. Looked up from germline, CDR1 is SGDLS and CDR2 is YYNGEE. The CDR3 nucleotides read TGTGCCAGCAGCCTATTAGCGGGACAAAACACCGGGGAGCTGTTTTTT. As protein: CASSLLAGQNTGELFF.